Described below is a single T cell receptor (beta chain) sequence and its context. The sample comes from a study of blood T cell repertoires in COVID-19. Patients at the Seattle site were enrolled during active infection and followed longitudinally. Using immunoSEQ multiplex PCR, the repertoire was profiled, and TCRdb retains in-frame clones only, with some absent. The sample includes 330,000 or so clones, about 92% seen only once; the top ten take 3% to 4.5%. This CDR3 region has 13 residues. The V gene's germline CDR1 is MGHDK and CDR2 SYGVNS. With 4 bases removed from V and 8 bases from J, the gap between germline ends came to 14 bases.

The sequenced sample consisted of peripheral blood. The receptor comes from a woman between 55 and 75 years old with COVID-19, enrolled during active disease. The chain has TRBV25-1 and TRBJ1-1, with TRBD1 as a possible D gene (5 bases). This CDR3 is CASSAGGQAEAFF. In DNA, the CDR3 is TGTGCCAGCAGTGCCGGGGGTCAGGCCGAAGCTTTCTTT.